The sequence of this T cell receptor (beta chain) was determined in a study of T cells after yellow fever vaccination. Using its own MiXCR run on the 5' RACE reads, TCRdb lists one record per CDR3 protein. The data contain about 250,000 distinct CDR3 sequences, around 3.5% of them singletons. This clonotype was seen repeatedly, ten times or more. This CDR3 region has 12 residues. V lost 6 bases to trimming and J lost 8 bases, with 13 bases between them. V usage is TRBV12-3 or TRBV12-4 and J usage is TRBJ1-2; TRBD1 might be the D (5 bases). The clonotype comes from a man between 18 and 29 years old who received the YFV17D yellow fever vaccine. The material was PBMCs, obtained 15 days after the yellow fever booster vaccination. In DNA form, the CDR3 reads TGTGCCAGCAGCACTTGGGGGAACGGCTACACCTTC. It codes for CASSTWGNGYTF.